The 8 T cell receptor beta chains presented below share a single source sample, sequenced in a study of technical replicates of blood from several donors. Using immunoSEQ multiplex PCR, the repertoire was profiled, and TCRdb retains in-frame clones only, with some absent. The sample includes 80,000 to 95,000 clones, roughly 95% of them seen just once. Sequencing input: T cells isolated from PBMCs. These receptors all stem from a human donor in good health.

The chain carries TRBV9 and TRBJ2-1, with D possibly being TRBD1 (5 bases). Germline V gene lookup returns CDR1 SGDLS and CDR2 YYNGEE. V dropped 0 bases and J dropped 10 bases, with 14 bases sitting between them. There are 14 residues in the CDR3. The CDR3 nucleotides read TGTGCCAGCAGCGTAGCGGAAGGGGCAAGAGAGCAGTTCTTC. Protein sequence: CASSVAEGAREQFF. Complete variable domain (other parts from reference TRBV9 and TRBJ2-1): DSGVTQTPKHLITATGQRVTLRCSPRSGDLSVYWYQQSLDQGLQFLIQYYNGEERAKGNILERFSAQQFPDLHSELNLSSLELGDSALYFCASSVAEGAREQFFGPGTRLTVL.

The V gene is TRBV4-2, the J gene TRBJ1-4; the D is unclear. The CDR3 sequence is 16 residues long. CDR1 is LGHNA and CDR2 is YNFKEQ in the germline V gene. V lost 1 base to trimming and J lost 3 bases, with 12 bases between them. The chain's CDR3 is CASSQGREPPNEKLFF. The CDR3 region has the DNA TGTGCCAGCAGCCAAGGACGGGAACCCCCTAATGAAAAACTGTTTTTT.

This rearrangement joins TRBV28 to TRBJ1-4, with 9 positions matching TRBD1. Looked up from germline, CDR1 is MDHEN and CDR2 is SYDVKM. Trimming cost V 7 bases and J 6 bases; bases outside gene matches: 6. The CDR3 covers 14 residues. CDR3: CASTQTGGYEKLFF. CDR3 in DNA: TGTGCCAGCACCCAGACAGGGGGGTATGAAAAACTGTTTTTT.

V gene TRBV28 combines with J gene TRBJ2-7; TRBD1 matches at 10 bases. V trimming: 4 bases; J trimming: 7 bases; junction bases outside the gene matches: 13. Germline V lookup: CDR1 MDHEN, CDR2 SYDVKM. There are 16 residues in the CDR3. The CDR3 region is CASSSASGTGVGEQYF. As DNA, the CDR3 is TGTGCCAGCAGTTCCGCCTCCGGGACAGGGGTAGGGGAGCAGTACTTC.

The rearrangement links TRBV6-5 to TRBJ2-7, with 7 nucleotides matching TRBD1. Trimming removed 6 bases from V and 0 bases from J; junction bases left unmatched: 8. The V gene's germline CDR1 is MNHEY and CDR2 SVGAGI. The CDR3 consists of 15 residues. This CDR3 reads CASRHTTGYSYEQYF. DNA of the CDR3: TGTGCCAGCAGGCACACGACAGGGTACTCCTACGAGCAGTACTTC.

The CDR3 sequence: CASSVNERTSGTETQYF. The DNA for the CDR3 is TGTGCCAGCAGTGTTAATGAACGGACTAGCGGGACCGAGACCCAGTACTTC. The chain employs TRBV2 and TRBJ2-5, with 12 nucleotides matching TRBD2. The CDR3 is made up of 17 amino acids. Germline-derived CDR1 and CDR2 are SNHLY and FYNNEI. With V trimmed by 4 bases and J by 5 bases, 11 bases remained unmatched.

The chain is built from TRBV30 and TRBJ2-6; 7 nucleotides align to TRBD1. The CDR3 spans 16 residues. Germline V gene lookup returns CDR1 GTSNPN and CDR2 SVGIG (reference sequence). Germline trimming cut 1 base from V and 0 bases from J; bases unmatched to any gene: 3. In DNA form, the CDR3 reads TGTGCCTGGAGTGGACAGGGAAGCTCTGGGGCCAACGTCCTGACTTTC. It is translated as CAWSGQGSSGANVLTF. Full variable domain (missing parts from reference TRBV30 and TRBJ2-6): SQTIHQWPATLVQPVGSPLSLECTVEGTSNPNLYWYRQAAGRGLQLLFYSVGIGQISSEVPQNLSASRPQDRQFILSSKKLLLSDSGFYLCAWSGQGSSGANVLTFGAGSRLTVL.

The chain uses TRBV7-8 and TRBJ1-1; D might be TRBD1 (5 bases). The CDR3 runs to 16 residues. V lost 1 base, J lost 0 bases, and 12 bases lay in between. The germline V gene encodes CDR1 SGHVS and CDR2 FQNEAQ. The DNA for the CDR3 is TGTGCCAGCAGCTTAGGGCAGGGCTACATGAACACTGAAGCTTTCTTT. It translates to CASSLGQGYMNTEAFF.